Presented here are 32 T cell receptor beta chains from one specimen sequenced in a study of identical twins. TCRdb reprocessed the 5' RACE reads via MiXCR and lists one record per CDR3 protein. The data contain under 450,000 distinct CDR3 sequences, approximately 17% of them singletons. The specimen sequenced was naive T cells sorted from blood. The receptors stem from a man aged 50 or older in good health.

This clonotype has just a few counts. V gene TRBV9 combines with J gene TRBJ2-5; TRBD2 aligns across 7 bases. The CDR3 consists of 14 residues. J was trimmed by 5 bases and V by 0 bases; bases with no gene match: 4. The germline CDR1 and CDR2 sequences are SGDLS and YYNGEE. The CDR3, as DNA: TGTGCCAGCAGCGTAGGTTCCGGGAGGGAGACCCAGTACTTC. It is translated as CASSVGSGRETQYF.

The chain combines TRBV6-6 with TRBJ1-1; D is undetermined. V was clipped by 0 bases and J by 8 bases, with 10 bases between them. CDR1 MNHNY and CDR2 SVGAGI come from the germline V gene (reference sequence). The CDR3 runs 13 residues. The CDR3 here is CASSYSIDQEAFF. CDR3 nucleotides: TGTGCCAGCAGTTACTCGATAGACCAGGAAGCTTTCTTT.

This chain uses TRBV29-1 with TRBJ2-3; 11 positions agree with TRBD2. Germline loops: CDR1 SQVTM, CDR2 ANQGSEA. The CDR3 spans 17 residues. V was pared by 0 bases and J by 4 bases, with 9 bases of the junction left unmatched. CDR3 region: CSVEDRLSGREADTQYF. CDR3 coding DNA: TGCAGCGTTGAAGATCGACTTAGCGGGAGGGAGGCAGATACGCAGTATTTT.

This clonotype has more than one count but fewer than ten. This rearrangement joins TRBV11-2 to TRBJ2-1; D might be TRBD1 (5 bases). The CDR3 is 17 residues long. Looked up from germline, CDR1 is SGHAT and CDR2 is FQNNGV. V lost 5 bases, J lost 5 bases, and 22 bases lay in between. DNA of the CDR3: TGTGCCAGCAGCCCCCAGGGCCTGAGTTCGTCGGACAATGAGCAGTTCTTC. Protein product: CASSPQGLSSSDNEQFF.

This clonotype was seen a few times. This chain joins TRBV29-1 and TRBJ2-2, with 11 bases fitting TRBD1. Germline CDR1 is SQVTM and CDR2 is ANQGSEA. The CDR3 consists of 14 residues. Trimming at V came to 4 bases and at J to 5 bases, leaving 3 bases not matched to a gene. The CDR3: CSVAGQGGTGELFF. For the CDR3, the DNA is TGCAGCGTTGCGGGACAGGGGGGTACCGGGGAGCTGTTTTTT.

This clonotype appeared a few times. The rearrangement links TRBV11-3 to TRBJ2-1; 13 bases line up with TRBD2. Germline values: CDR1 SGHNT, CDR2 YENEEA. The CDR3 extends over 16 amino acids. Trimming took 5 bases from V and 3 from J; bases not matched to a gene: 4. CDR3 nucleotide sequence: TGTGCCAGCAGCCTAGGGACTAGCGGGATCTACAATGAGCAGTTCTTC. Residues: CASSLGTSGIYNEQFF. Complete variable domain (other parts from reference TRBV11-3 and TRBJ2-1): EAGVVQSPRYKIIEKKQPVAFWCNPISGHNTLYWYLQNLGQGPELLIRYENEEAVDDSQLPKDRFSAERLKGVDSTLKIQPAELGDSAVYLCASSLGTSGIYNEQFFGPGTRLTVL.

This clonotype was observed at least ten times. The chain couples TRBV20-1 to TRBJ1-5; 9 nucleotides match TRBD1. Trimming at V came to 5 bases and at J to 5 bases, leaving 10 bases not matched to a gene. From germline, CDR1 is DFQATT and CDR2 SNEGSKA (reference sequence). This CDR3 has 15 residues. CDR3 protein: CSARLYDRGYQPQHF. For the CDR3, the DNA is TGCAGTGCTCGGCTATACGACAGGGGGTATCAGCCCCAGCATTTT.

This chain connects TRBV6-2 or TRBV6-3 to TRBJ2-7, with D perhaps assigned TRBD1 or TRBD2 (6 bases each). V lost 7 bases and J lost 3, with 16 bases in between. Germline V gene sequence: CDR1 MNHEY, CDR2 SVGEGT. This CDR3 has 14 residues. The DNA for the CDR3 is TGTGCCAGCAAGGAGGGGGGAGGACGCTACGAGCAGTACTTC. As protein: CASKEGGGRYEQYF.

The chain recombines TRBV6-5 with TRBJ2-2, with D tentatively TRBD1 (5 bases). Per the germline V gene, CDR1 is MNHEY and CDR2 is SVGAGI. V lost 2 bases to trimming and J lost 0 bases, with 7 bases between them. The CDR3 runs to 15 residues. CDR3 in amino acids: CASSYDSSNTGELFF. CDR3 DNA: TGTGCCAGCAGTTACGACAGCTCGAACACCGGGGAGCTGTTTTTT.

This clonotype turned up a few times. The genes are TRBV29-1 and TRBJ2-1; 14 positions match TRBD2. Unmatched junction bases numbered 4, after V lost 5 bases and J lost 7 bases. CDR1 SQVTM and CDR2 ANQGSEA come from the germline V gene. This CDR3 is 14 amino acids long. In nucleotides, the CDR3 is TGCAGCGTTCGTGGACTAGCGGGAGGTAATGAGCAGTTCTTC. Translated, it gives CSVRGLAGGNEQFF.

The J gene is TRBJ2-2, the V gene TRBV6-5, with 8 nucleotides matching TRBD1. Germline trimming cut 0 bases from V and 4 bases from J; bases unmatched to any gene: 7. CDR1 is MNHEY, CDR2 SVGAGI, per germline. This CDR3 contains 17 residues. CDR3 sequence reads: CASSYSWAGGSTGELFF. CDR3 DNA sequence: TGTGCCAGCAGTTACTCTTGGGCAGGGGGCTCCACCGGGGAGCTGTTTTTT.

This clonotype was counted only a few times. The V gene is TRBV28, the J gene TRBJ2-7; D remains ambiguous. The V gene's germline CDR1 is MDHEN and CDR2 SYDVKM. V was cut by 1 base and J by 2 bases, with 9 bases left in between. The CDR3 is 14 residues long. The CDR3 DNA sequence: TGTGCCAGCAGTTTATTAGGCGAGACCTACGAGCAGTACTTC. Its protein product is CASSLLGETYEQYF.

This clonotype has a handful of counts. This chain uses TRBV28 with TRBJ2-6, with a possible D match to TRBD1 (5 bases). The CDR3 contains 16 residues. CDR1 MDHEN and CDR2 SYDVKM come from the germline V gene. The V and J ends lost 5 bases and 0 bases respectively, with 11 bases between them. CDR3 coding DNA: TGTGCCAGCAGTACCAGACAGATCTCTGGGGCCAACGTCCTGACTTTC. It translates to CASSTRQISGANVLTF.

The chain employs TRBV29-1 and TRBJ2-3; 8 nucleotides align to TRBD2. CDR1 and CDR2 from the germline V gene are SQVTM and ANQGSEA. V shed 4 bases, J shed 12 bases, and the junction held 6 bases outside the gene matches. The CDR3 covers 11 residues. CDR3 in amino acids: CSVAVSGEQYF. The DNA for the CDR3 is TGCAGCGTTGCCGTTAGCGGGGAACAGTATTTT.

This clonotype appeared once. Just one base apart from a much larger clone, this may be a read error. The chain recombines TRBV12-3 or TRBV12-4 with TRBJ2-7; 8 bases fit TRBD1. This CDR3 is built from 14 residues. This chain's CDR3 is CASRFVDRGYGQYF. The CDR3 DNA is TGTGCCAGCCGGTTCGTAGACAGGGGATACGGGCAGTACTTC.

This clonotype has ten or more counts. The chain joins TRBV7-2 to TRBJ2-7; D may be TRBD1 (6 bases). The germline gives CDR1 SGHTA, CDR2 FQGNSA. The CDR3 extends over 14 amino acids. Trimming left V 1 base short and J 3 bases short, with 10 bases between. The CDR3 DNA sequence: TGTGCCAGCAGCTTAGAACAGGGAATCTACGAGCAGTACTTC. The encoded protein is CASSLEQGIYEQYF.

This clonotype occurred a few times. The CDR3, as DNA: TGTGCCAGCAGCGTAGGGGGGAATTCACCCCTCCACTTT. Protein product: CASSVGGNSPLHF. The chain has TRBV9 and TRBJ1-6; the D gene is possibly TRBD1 (5 bases). Trimming removed 0 bases at V and 7 bases at J, with 5 bases between. Germline V gives CDR1 SGDLS, CDR2 YYNGEE. This CDR3 region has 13 residues. The whole variable domain, remainder taken from reference TRBV9 and TRBJ1-6, is DSGVTQTPKHLITATGQRVTLRCSPRSGDLSVYWYQQSLDQGLQFLIQYYNGEERAKGNILERFSAQQFPDLHSELNLSSLELGDSALYFCASSVGGNSPLHFGNGTRLTVT.

In this sample, this clonotype turned up many times. The chain has TRBV9 and TRBJ2-2; 10 nucleotides align to TRBD2. Germline V gene sequence: CDR1 SGDLS, CDR2 YYNGEE. The CDR3 contains 16 residues. V shed 0 bases, J shed 6 bases, and the junction held 5 bases outside the gene matches. CDR3 region: CASSVDASGSAGELFF. The CDR3 nucleotides read TGTGCCAGCAGCGTAGATGCTAGCGGGAGCGCCGGGGAGCTGTTTTTT.

This clonotype was detected ten times or more. The chain recombines TRBV28 with TRBJ2-1, with 10 bases lining up with TRBD1. The CDR3 totals 17 residues. The germline CDR1 and CDR2 sequences are MDHEN and SYDVKM. Trimming removed 4 bases from V and 3 bases from J; junction bases left unmatched: 9. The CDR3, as DNA: TGTGCCAGCAGTTACCTTCTCGGGACAGGGGACTACAATGAGCAGTTCTTC. Its translation is CASSYLLGTGDYNEQFF.

In this sample, this clonotype turned up a few times. The chain has TRBV4-3 and TRBJ2-1, with D uncertain. CDR1 is LGHNA, CDR2 YSLEER, per germline. The CDR3 totals 16 residues. Trimming shortened V by 0 bases and J by 8 bases, and 17 bases separated the two germline ends. CDR3 region: CASSQDHPAGFYEQFF. CDR3 DNA sequence: TGCGCCAGCAGCCAAGATCATCCGGCTGGGTTCTATGAGCAGTTCTTC.

This clonotype appeared once. The rearrangement links TRBV4-3 to TRBJ1-5, with TRBD1 identical over 8 bases. The CDR3 contains 15 residues. After removal of 4 bases from V and 6 bases from J, the junction contained 8 bases not matched to a gene. CDR1 and CDR2 from the germline V gene are LGHNA and YSLEER. CDR3 protein: CASSRDRGGSQPQHF. CDR3 in DNA: TGCGCCAGCAGCCGAGACAGGGGCGGTAGTCAGCCCCAGCATTTT.

This clonotype was seen a handful of times. The J gene is TRBJ2-1, the V gene TRBV10-3; TRBD2 aligns across 10 bases. The CDR3 is made up of 16 amino acids. Germline V gene sequence: CDR1 ENHRY, CDR2 SYGVKD. The junction had 8 bases not matched to a gene; V was cut back by 4 bases and J by 5 bases. In DNA form, the CDR3 reads TGTGCCATCAGTGTAGGGCTAGCGGGAGTCCACAATGAGCAGTTCTTC. Translating gives CAISVGLAGVHNEQFF.

This clonotype appeared a few times. The chain has TRBV12-3 or TRBV12-4 and TRBJ2-1; 7 bases are shared with TRBD1. The CDR3 runs to 12 residues. V was clipped by 6 bases and J by 7 bases; unmatched bases: 3. Written as DNA, the CDR3 is TGTGCCAGCAGAAACAGGGGTAATGAGCAGTTCTTC. Translation gives CASRNRGNEQFF.

The chain recombines TRBV11-2 with TRBJ2-3; 8 bases fit TRBD1. Germline CDR1 is SGHAT and CDR2 is FQNNGV. V was clipped by 3 bases and J by 2 bases; unmatched bases: 4. The CDR3 spans 15 residues. CDR3 sequence: CASSFRGRITDTQYF. Here the CDR3 DNA reads TGTGCCAGCAGCTTCAGGGGGCGGATCACAGATACGCAGTATTTT.

This clonotype has at least ten counts. The genes are TRBV12-3 or TRBV12-4 and TRBJ1-2; D is unclear. The V gene lost 5 bases and the J gene lost 2 bases, with 15 bases spanning the gap. The CDR3 loop spans 15 amino acids. For the CDR3, the DNA is TGTGCCAGCAGTCCGCGCCCCCAGTCAAACTATGGCTACACCTTC. It encodes CASSPRPQSNYGYTF.

This clonotype was picked up many times. The chain employs TRBV28 and TRBJ2-7, with D perhaps assigned TRBD1 or TRBD2 (6 bases each). V was trimmed by 6 bases and J by 7 bases, leaving 10 bases between them. The germline V gene has CDR1 MDHEN and CDR2 SYDVKM. This CDR3 is 11 amino acids long. This chain's CDR3 is CASREGVEQYF. The CDR3 DNA follows: TGTGCCAGCAGGGAGGGGGTGGAGCAGTACTTC.

The table lists this clonotype with many counts. The chain couples TRBV5-1 to TRBJ2-7; D gene unclear. The V end lost 0 bases, the J end lost 3 bases, and 10 bases lay between the germline ends. This CDR3 spans 14 amino acids. Germline V gives CDR1 SGHRS, CDR2 YFSETQ. CDR3 bases: TGCGCCAGCAGCTTGGGACCCACTGGCTACGAGCAGTACTTC. Translating it yields CASSLGPTGYEQYF. Together with reference TRBV5-1 and TRBJ2-7, the CDR3 gives the full variable domain: KAGVTQTPRYLIKTRGQQVTLSCSPISGHRSVSWYQQTPGQGLQFLFEYFSETQRNKGNFPGRFSGRQFSNSRSEMNVSTLELGDSALYLCASSLGPTGYEQYFGPGTRLTVT.

This clonotype was seen only a few times. This chain joins TRBV5-1 and TRBJ2-7; D unresolved. CDR3 length: 11 amino acids. Trimming took 6 bases from V and 5 from J, leaving 9 bases between them. The germline V gene encodes CDR1 SGHRS and CDR2 YFSETQ. CDR3 loop: CASTLGHEQYF. CDR3 in DNA: TGCGCCAGCACTCTAGGCCACGAGCAGTACTTC.

This clonotype has a count of ten or more. A read error may account for a junction end that differs from germline. The chain employs TRBV20-1 and TRBJ2-7, with D perhaps TRBD2 (5 bases). Germline V gene lookup returns CDR1 DFQATT and CDR2 SNEGSKA (reference sequence). The CDR3 covers 13 residues. CDR3 amino acids: CSASPGNSNEQYF. DNA for the CDR3: TGCAGTGCTAGTCCCGGGAACTCCAACGAGCAGTACTTC.

There are many counts of this clonotype. The chain carries TRBV7-9 and TRBJ2-1, with TRBD2 as a possible D gene (5 bases). V lost 1 base and J lost 7, with 20 bases in between. CDR3 length equals 17 residues. Per the germline V gene, CDR1 is SEHNR and CDR2 is FQNEAQ (reference sequence). This chain's CDR3 is CASSLGPPGPTGNEQFF. CDR3 nucleotides: TGTGCCAGCAGCTTAGGCCCTCCCGGGCCGACGGGGAATGAGCAGTTCTTC.

This clonotype was observed a handful of times. The rearrangement joins TRBV6-5 to TRBJ2-7, with D possibly being TRBD2 (6 bases). CDR1 and CDR2 from the germline V gene are MNHEY and SVGAGI. The CDR3 has 15 residues. Trimming took off 0 bases at V and 3 bases at J, with 12 bases between the two ends. CDR3 sequence reads: CASSYSGTGDYEQYF. The CDR3 nucleotides read TGTGCCAGCAGTTACTCCGGGACGGGAGACTACGAGCAGTACTTC.

This clonotype occurred a few times. The DNA for the CDR3 is TGTGCCAGCAGTAGTTTTAGGCGGGAGTACTACAATGAGCAGTTCTTC. It yields the protein CASSSFRREYYNEQFF. V usage is TRBV27 and J usage is TRBJ2-1, with 7 bases aligning to TRBD2. The germline V gene has CDR1 MNHEY and CDR2 SMNVEV (reference sequence). The junction had 10 bases not matched to a gene; V was cut back by 5 bases and J by 3 bases. This CDR3 region has 16 residues.